The 6 T cell receptor beta chains presented below share a single source sample, sequenced in a study of T cell repertoires in cytomegalovirus infection. TCRdb reprocessed the reads via MiXCR and lists one record per CDR3 protein. The table includes 200,000 to 300,000 distinct CDR3 sequences, about 12% detected once. The sequencing sample was made of PBMCs. The receptors here all came from a human donor in good health (CMV status not recorded). Some clones in this sample may be carry-over from other donors' samples.

This clonotype was observed at least ten times. This chain connects TRBV29-1 to TRBJ2-1; possible D gene TRBD1, 6 bases. The CDR3 extends over 11 amino acids. V was clipped by 4 bases and J by 6 bases, with 7 bases between them. CDR1 SQVTM and CDR2 ANQGSEA come from the germline V gene. This CDR3 is CSVAGVNEQFF. The CDR3 DNA sequence: TGCAGCGTTGCAGGGGTCAATGAGCAGTTCTTC.

The chain has TRBV29-1 and TRBJ1-2; D gene ambiguous. This CDR3 is 12 amino acids long. Germline values: CDR1 SQVTM, CDR2 ANQGSEA. V lost 3 bases to trimming and J lost 4 bases, with 9 bases between them. CDR3 coding DNA: TGCAGCGTTGATCGGAGCTCCTATGGCTACACCTTC. Protein product: CSVDRSSYGYTF.

This clonotype was seen at least ten times. In DNA form, the CDR3 reads TGCAGTGCTAGTGGTACAACAGGGCTGGTATTGACTGGCTACACCTTC. Its protein product is CSASGTTGLVLTGYTF. The gene calls are TRBV20-1 and TRBJ1-2; D perhaps matches TRBD1 (6 bases). With 3 bases removed from V and 7 bases from J, the gap between germline ends came to 24 bases. CDR3 length: 16 amino acids. Per the germline V gene, CDR1 is DFQATT and CDR2 is SNEGSKA (reference sequence).

This clonotype was observed many times. The rearrangement links TRBV7-2 to TRBJ1-5, with D maybe TRBD1 (6 bases). Looked up from germline, CDR1 is SGHTA and CDR2 is FQGNSA. V gave up 1 base and J gave up 6 bases, with 13 bases separating them. This CDR3 is built from 15 residues. CDR3 sequence: CASSLVAGAAQPQHF. The CDR3 region has the DNA TGTGCCAGCAGCTTAGTGGCAGGGGCGGCTCAGCCCCAGCATTTT.

This clonotype was seen a few times. This may come from a read error, since a much larger clone is one base off. DNA of the CDR3: TGTGCCGGCAGGAGGGCTAGCAGCACAGATACGCAGTATTTT. Translated, it gives CAGRRASSTDTQYF. The rearrangement joins TRBV7-2 to TRBJ2-3; possible D gene TRBD2, 6 bases. The CDR3 sequence is 14 residues long. Germline assignment: CDR1 SGHTA and CDR2 FQGNSA. Full variable domain (rest looked up from reference TRBV7-2 and TRBJ2-3): GAGVSQSPSNKVTEKGKDVELRCDPISGHTALYWYRQSLGQGLEFLIYFQGNSAPDKSGLPSDRFSAERTGGSVSTLTIQRTQQEDSAVYLCAGRRASSTDTQYFGPGTRLTVL.

This clonotype was observed a handful of times. This chain joins TRBV5-4 and TRBJ2-3; D is unresolved. This CDR3 spans 14 amino acids. CDR1 is SGHNT, CDR2 YYREEE, per germline (reference sequence). V was shortened by 3 bases and J by 4 bases, with 12 bases between the two germline ends. As DNA, the CDR3 is TGTGCCAGCAGCTCCGAGGTTCAGCCAGATACGCAGTATTTT. Amino acid sequence: CASSSEVQPDTQYF.